A single sample is the source of the 9 T cell receptor beta chains below, sequenced in a study of neurological immune-mediated disorders. Each CDR3 protein gets one entry after TCRdb re-called the 5' RACE reads with MiXCR. The table includes roughly 80,000 distinct CDR3 sequences, approximately 17% detected once. The specimen sequenced was PBMCs. All receptors derive from a middle-aged woman in good health.

This clonotype appeared many times. The V and J genes are TRBV20-1 and TRBJ1-1; possible D gene TRBD1, 6 bases. In germline, CDR1 is DFQATT, CDR2 SNEGSKA (reference sequence). The V end was cut by 6 bases, the J end by 1 base, with 12 bases between. The CDR3 covers 13 residues. CDR3 in DNA: TGCAGTGCCCCCAGGGGTCAGAACACTGAAGCTTTCTTT. Encoded protein: CSAPRGQNTEAFF.

Remarks on this clonotype: A much larger clone lies one base from this, so it may be a read error. The chain recombines TRBV5-1 with TRBJ2-1; D is unclear. This CDR3 contains 13 residues. Germline V gene sequence: CDR1 SGHRS, CDR2 YFSETQ. The CDR3 DNA reads TGCGCCAGCAGCTTGGGGCGCGACAATGAGCAGTCCTTC. Encoded protein: CASSLGRDNEQSF. Full variable domain (rest looked up from reference TRBV5-1 and TRBJ2-1): KAGVTQTPRYLIKTRGQQVTLSCSPISGHRSVSWYQQTPGQGLQFLFEYFSETQRNKGNFPGRFSGRQFSNSRSEMNVSTLELGDSALYLCASSLGRDNEQSFGPGTRLTVL.

At least ten counts were recorded for this clonotype. The rearrangement joins TRBV5-1 to TRBJ1-5; D remains ambiguous. The germline CDR1 and CDR2 sequences are SGHRS and YFSETQ. CDR3 length: 15 residues. Trimming removed 4 bases at V and 0 bases at J, with 11 bases between. CDR3: CASSPTPGSNQPQHF. CDR3 in DNA: TGCGCCAGCAGCCCCACGCCGGGTAGCAATCAGCCCCAGCATTTT.

This clonotype was seen repeatedly, ten times or more. The chain recombines TRBV12-3 or TRBV12-4 with TRBJ2-2; 12 bases are a match to TRBD2. This CDR3 has 18 residues. With 7 bases clipped from V and 4 bases from J, the junction kept 13 bases outside the gene matches. In DNA form, the CDR3 reads TGTGCCAGCACCTCTACGGCTCTAGCGGGGGGGGTCACCGGGGAGCTGTTTTTT. Translated: CASTSTALAGGVTGELFF.

The V gene is TRBV20-1, the J gene TRBJ1-5, with TRBD1 as a possible D gene (5 bases). The CDR3 runs 14 residues. V dropped 5 bases and J dropped 1 base, with 12 bases sitting between them. In germline, CDR1 is DFQATT, CDR2 SNEGSKA (reference sequence). DNA of the CDR3: TGCAGTGCTGCCAGGGAGGGGAGCAATCAGCCCCAGCATTTT. This sequence encodes CSAAREGSNQPQHF.

This clonotype was counted many times. Here the CDR3 reads CATSRQKETQYF. For the CDR3, the DNA is TGTGCCACCAGCAGACAAAAAGAGACCCAGTACTTC. This sequence joins TRBV15 and TRBJ2-5; D unresolved. Per germline, CDR1 LNHNV and CDR2 YYDKDF (reference sequence). Deletions cut 2 bases from V and 3 bases from J, with 4 bases between. CDR3 length: 12 amino acids.

In this sample, this clonotype turned up many times. This chain joins TRBV20-1 and TRBJ2-3; TRBD1 matches at 9 bases. The germline V gene has CDR1 DFQATT and CDR2 SNEGSKA (reference sequence). The CDR3 totals 13 residues. CDR3 region: CGGGQGGTDTQYF. As DNA, the CDR3 is TGCGGGGGGGGACAGGGAGGCACAGATACGCAGTATTTT.

The rearrangement links TRBV7-2 to TRBJ2-2; 7 bases agree with TRBD2. CDR1 is SGHTA and CDR2 is FQGNSA in the germline V gene. V lost 5 bases and J lost 5; bases outside the gene matches: 8. The CDR3 contains 15 residues. For the CDR3, the DNA is TGTGCCAGCAGCCCAGAGCGGGGAGGGACCGGGGAGCTGTTTTTT. Its translation is CASSPERGGTGELFF.

This clonotype was counted ten times or more. This chain joins TRBV9 and TRBJ1-4; D remains unclear. V lost 4 bases and J lost 0, with 13 bases in between. The CDR3 has 16 residues. Germline lookup yields CDR1 SGDLS and CDR2 YYNGEE. The CDR3 DNA sequence: TGTGCCAGCAGCAACCTTCAAGATGCAACTAATGAAAAACTGTTTTTT. Encoded protein: CASSNLQDATNEKLFF.